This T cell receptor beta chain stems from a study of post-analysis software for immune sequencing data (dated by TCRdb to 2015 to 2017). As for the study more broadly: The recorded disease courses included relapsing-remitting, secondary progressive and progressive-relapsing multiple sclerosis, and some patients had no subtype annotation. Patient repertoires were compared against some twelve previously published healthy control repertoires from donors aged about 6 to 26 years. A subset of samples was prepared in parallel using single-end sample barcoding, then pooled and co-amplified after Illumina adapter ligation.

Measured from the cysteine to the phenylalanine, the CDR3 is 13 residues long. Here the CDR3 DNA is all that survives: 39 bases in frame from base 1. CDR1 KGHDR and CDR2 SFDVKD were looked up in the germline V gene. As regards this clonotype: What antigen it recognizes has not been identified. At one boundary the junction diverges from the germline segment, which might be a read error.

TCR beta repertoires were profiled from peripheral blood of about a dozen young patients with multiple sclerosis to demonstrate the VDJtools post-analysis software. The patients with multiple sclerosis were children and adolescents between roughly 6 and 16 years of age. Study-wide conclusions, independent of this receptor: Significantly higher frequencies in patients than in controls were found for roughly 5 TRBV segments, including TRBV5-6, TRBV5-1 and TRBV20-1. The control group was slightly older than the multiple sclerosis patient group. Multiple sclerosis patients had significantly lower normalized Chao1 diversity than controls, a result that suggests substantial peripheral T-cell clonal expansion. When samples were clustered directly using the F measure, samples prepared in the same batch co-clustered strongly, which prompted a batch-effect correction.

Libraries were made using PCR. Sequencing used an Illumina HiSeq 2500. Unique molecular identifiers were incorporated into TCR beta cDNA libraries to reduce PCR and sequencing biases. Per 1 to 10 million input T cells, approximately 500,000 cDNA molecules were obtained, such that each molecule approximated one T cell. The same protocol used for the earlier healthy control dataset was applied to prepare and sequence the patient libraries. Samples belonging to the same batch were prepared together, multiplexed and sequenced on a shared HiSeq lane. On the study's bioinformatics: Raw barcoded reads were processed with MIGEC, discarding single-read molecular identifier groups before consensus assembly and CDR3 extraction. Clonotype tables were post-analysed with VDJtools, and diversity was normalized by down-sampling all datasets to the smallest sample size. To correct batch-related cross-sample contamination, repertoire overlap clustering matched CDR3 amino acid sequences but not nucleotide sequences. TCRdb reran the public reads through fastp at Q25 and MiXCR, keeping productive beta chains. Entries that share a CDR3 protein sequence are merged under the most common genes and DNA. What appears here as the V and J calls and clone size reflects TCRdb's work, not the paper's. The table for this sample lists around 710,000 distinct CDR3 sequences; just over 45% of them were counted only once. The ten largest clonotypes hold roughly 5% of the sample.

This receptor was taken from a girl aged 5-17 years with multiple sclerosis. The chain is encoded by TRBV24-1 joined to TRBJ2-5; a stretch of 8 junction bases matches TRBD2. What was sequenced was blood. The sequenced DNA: TGTACCACCGCGACGGGGGGGCAAGAGACCCAGTACTTC. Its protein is CTTATGGQETQYF.